Here is one T cell receptor beta chain with its context. What it recognizes is unknown. This record belongs to a study of T cells in Graves' hyperthyroidism and ophthalmopathy. Points from the study as a whole: Most clonotypes expanded in the thyroid (above 0.001) were also present in blood.

This CDR3 has 16 amino acids. J was trimmed by 6 bases and V by 3 bases; bases with no gene match: 11. Germline V gene lookup returns CDR1 LNHDA and CDR2 SQIVND (reference sequence). RNA transcripts served as the template for amplifying TCR beta CDR3 regions. An initial round of RT-PCR targeting the TCR CDR3 relied on the HTBI primer set. Using its own MiXCR run on the multiplex PCR reads, TCRdb lists one record per CDR3 protein. The sample has more than 350,000 distinct CDR3 sequences, approximately 16% seen once; the top ten hold approximately 19%. The chain is built from TRBV19 and TRBJ2-1, with 7 bases aligning to TRBD1. The receptor was isolated from a woman aged 55-69 years with Graves' ophthalmopathy. Sequenced: blood. Here the CDR3 DNA reads TGTGCCAGTAGTATCACCTCACAGGGGTTTAGCAATGAGCAGTTCTTC. Translated, it gives CASSITSQGFSNEQFF.